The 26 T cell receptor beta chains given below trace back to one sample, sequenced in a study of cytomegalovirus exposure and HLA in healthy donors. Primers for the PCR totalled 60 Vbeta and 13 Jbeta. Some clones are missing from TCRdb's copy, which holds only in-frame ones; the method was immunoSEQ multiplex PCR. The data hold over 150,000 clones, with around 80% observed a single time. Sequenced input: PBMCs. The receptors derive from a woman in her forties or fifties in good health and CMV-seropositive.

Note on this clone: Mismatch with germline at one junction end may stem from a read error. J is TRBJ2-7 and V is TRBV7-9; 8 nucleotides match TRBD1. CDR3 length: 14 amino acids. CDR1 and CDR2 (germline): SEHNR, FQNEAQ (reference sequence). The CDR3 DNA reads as TGTTCCAGCAGCTCCTGGACAGGGACCTACGAGCAGTACTTC. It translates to CSSSSWTGTYEQYF.

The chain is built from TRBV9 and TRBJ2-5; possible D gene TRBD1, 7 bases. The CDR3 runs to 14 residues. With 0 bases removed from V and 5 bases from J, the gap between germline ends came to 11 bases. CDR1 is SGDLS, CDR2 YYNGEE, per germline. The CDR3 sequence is CASSVGSGGETQYF. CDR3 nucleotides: TGTGCCAGCAGCGTAGGGTCAGGGGGGGAGACCCAGTACTTC.

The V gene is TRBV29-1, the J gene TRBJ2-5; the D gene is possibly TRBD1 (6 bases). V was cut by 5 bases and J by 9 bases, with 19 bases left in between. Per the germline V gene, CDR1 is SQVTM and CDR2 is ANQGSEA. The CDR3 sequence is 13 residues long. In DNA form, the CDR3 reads TGCAGCGTTCCAGGTGGGGGCGCCCGGGCCCAGTACTTC. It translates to CSVPGGGARAQYF.

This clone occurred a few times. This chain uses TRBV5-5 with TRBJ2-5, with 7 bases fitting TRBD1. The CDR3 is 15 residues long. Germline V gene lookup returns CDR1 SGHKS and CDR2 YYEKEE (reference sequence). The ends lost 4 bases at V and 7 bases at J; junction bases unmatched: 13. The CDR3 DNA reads TGTGCCAGCAGCCCCCTTAACAGGGGTCCCTTGACCCAGTACTTC. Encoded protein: CASSPLNRGPLTQYF.

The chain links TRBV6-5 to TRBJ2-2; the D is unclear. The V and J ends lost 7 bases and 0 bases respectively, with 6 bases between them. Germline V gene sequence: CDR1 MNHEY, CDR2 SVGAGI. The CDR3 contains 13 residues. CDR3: CASIVANTGELFF. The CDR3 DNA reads TGTGCCAGCATCGTCGCGAACACCGGGGAGCTGTTTTTT.

CDR3 DNA: TGTGCCAGCAGTTTGGTCCCGGGGAGCCCAGGGACCCAGTACTTC. It encodes CASSLVPGSPGTQYF. V usage is TRBV27 and J usage is TRBJ2-5; a weak D match, TRBD2 (5 bases). V was cut by 3 bases and J by 7 bases, with 18 bases left in between. This CDR3 is 15 amino acids long. CDR1 and CDR2 from the germline V gene are MNHEY and SMNVEV (reference sequence).

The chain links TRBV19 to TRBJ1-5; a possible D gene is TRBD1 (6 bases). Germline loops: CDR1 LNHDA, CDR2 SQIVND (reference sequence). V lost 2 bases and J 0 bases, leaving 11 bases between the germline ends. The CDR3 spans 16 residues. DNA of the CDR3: TGTGCCAGTAGTATAAGGGGGATTTATAGCAATCAGCCCCAGCATTTT. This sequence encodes CASSIRGIYSNQPQHF.

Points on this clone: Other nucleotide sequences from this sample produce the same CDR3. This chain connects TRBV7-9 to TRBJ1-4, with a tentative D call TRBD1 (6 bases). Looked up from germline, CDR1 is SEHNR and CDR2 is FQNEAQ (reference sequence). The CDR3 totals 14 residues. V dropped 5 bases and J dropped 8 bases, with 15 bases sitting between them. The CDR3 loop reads CASSIGTRIEKLFF. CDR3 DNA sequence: TGTGCCAGCAGCATCGGGACACGCATAGAAAAACTGTTTTTT.

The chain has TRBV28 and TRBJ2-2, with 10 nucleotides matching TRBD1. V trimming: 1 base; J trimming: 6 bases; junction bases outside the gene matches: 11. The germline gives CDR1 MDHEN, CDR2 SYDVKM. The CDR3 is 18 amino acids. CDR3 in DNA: TGTGCCAGCAGTTTATCCCTCTGGGACAGGGGTCGCGCCGGGGAGCTGTTTTTT. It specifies CASSLSLWDRGRAGELFF.

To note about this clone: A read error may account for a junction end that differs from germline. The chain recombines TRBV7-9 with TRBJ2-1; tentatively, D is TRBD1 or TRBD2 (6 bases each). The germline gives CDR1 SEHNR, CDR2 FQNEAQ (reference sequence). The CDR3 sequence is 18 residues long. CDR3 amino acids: CSSSLGGWASVSYNEQFF. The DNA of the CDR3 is TGTTCCAGCAGCTTAGGGGGGTGGGCTAGCGTCTCCTACAATGAGCAGTTCTTC.

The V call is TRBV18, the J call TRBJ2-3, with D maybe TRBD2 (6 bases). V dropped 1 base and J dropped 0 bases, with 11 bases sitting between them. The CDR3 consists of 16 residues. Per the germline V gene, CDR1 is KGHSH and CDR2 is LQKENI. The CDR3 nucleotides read TGTGCCAGCTCACCACTTAAGGGGACTAGCACAGATACGCAGTATTTT. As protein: CASSPLKGTSTDTQYF.

The CDR3 sequence: CASKSDTNTEAFF. The CDR3 DNA sequence: TGCGCCAGCAAGTCAGATACGAACACTGAAGCTTTCTTT. The rearrangement joins TRBV5-1 to TRBJ1-1; no clear D gene. Trimming took off 6 bases at V and 1 base at J, with 10 bases between the two ends. The CDR3 runs to 13 residues. Germline loops: CDR1 SGHRS, CDR2 YFSETQ.

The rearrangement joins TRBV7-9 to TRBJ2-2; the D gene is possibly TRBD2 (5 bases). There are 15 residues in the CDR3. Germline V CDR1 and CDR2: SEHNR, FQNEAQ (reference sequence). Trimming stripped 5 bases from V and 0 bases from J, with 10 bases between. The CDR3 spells CASSLDSANTGELFF. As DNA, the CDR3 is TGTGCCAGCAGCCTGGACTCGGCGAACACCGGGGAGCTGTTTTTT.

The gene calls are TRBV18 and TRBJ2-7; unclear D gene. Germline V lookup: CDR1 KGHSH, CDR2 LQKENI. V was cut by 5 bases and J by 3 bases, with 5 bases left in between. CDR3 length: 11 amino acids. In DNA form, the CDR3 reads TGTGCCAGCTCAGAACTCTACGAGCAGTACTTC. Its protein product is CASSELYEQYF.

The CDR3 DNA sequence: TGTGCCAGCAGCTTACTTACATCCGGGACAGGGTTAAGGAGCACTGAAGCTTTCTTT. This translates into CASSLLTSGTGLRSTEAFF. This sequence joins TRBV11-2 and TRBJ1-1, with 9 bases identical to TRBD1. CDR1 SGHAT and CDR2 FQNNGV come from the germline V gene. The CDR3 spans 19 residues. Trimming at V came to 2 bases and at J to 4 bases, leaving 17 bases not matched to a gene.

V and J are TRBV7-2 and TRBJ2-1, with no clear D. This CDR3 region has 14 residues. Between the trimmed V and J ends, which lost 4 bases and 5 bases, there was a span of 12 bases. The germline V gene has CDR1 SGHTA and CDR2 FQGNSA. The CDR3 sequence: CASSSRTTDNEQFF. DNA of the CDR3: TGTGCCAGCAGCTCGAGAACCACCGACAATGAGCAGTTCTTC. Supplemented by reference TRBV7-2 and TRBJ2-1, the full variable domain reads GAGVSQSPSNKVTEKGKDVELRCDPISGHTALYWYRQSLGQGLEFLIYFQGNSAPDKSGLPSDRFSAERTGGSVSTLTIQRTQQEDSAVYLCASSSRTTDNEQFFGPGTRLTVL.

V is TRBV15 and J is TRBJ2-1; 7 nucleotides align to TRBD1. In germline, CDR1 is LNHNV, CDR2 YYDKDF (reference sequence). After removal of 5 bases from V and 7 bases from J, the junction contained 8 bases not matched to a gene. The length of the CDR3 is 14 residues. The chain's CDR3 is CATSARTGGNEQFF. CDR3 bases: TGTGCCACCAGCGCCCGGACAGGAGGTAATGAGCAGTTCTTC.

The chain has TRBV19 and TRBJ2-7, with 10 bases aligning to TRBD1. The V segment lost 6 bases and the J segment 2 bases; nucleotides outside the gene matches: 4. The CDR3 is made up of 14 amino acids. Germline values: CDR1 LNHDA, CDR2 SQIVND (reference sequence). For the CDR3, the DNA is TGTGCCAGTAGACCGGGACAGGGGACCTACGAGCAGTACTTC. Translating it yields CASRPGQGTYEQYF.

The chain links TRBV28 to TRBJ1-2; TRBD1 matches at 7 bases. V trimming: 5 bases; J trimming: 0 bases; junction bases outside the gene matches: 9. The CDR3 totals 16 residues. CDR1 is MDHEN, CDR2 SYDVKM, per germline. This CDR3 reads CASSAPATGANYGYTF. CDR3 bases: TGTGCCAGCAGTGCGCCAGCTACAGGGGCTAACTATGGCTACACCTTC.

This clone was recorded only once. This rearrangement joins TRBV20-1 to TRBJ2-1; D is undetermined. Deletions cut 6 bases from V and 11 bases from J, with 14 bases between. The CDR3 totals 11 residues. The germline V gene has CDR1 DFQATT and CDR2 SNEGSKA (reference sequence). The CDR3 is CSANKNPQQFF. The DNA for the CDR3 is TGCAGTGCAAACAAGAACCCTCAGCAGTTCTTC.

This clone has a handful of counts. CDR3 sequence (DNA): TGTGCCAGCAAAGGACACCCTTCCGCCGATGAGCAGTTCTTC. Its protein product is CASKGHPSADEQFF. The V gene is TRBV9, the J gene TRBJ2-1; perhaps TRBD1 as D (5 bases). Looked up from germline, CDR1 is SGDLS and CDR2 is YYNGEE. The CDR3 runs to 14 residues. V gave up 6 bases and J gave up 8 bases, with 18 bases separating them.

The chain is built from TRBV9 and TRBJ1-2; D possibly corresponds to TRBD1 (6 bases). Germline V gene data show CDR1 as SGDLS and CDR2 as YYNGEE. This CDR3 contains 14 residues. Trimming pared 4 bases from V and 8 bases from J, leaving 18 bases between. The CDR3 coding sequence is TGTGCCAGCAGCTCCGACGCAGGGGTGAGGGGCTACACCTTC. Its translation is CASSSDAGVRGYTF.

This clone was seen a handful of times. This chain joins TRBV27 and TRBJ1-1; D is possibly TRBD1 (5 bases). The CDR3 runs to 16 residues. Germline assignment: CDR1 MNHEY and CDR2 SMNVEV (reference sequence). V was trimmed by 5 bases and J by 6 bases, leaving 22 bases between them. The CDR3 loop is CASSPPPGREGSEAFF. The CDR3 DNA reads TGTGCCAGCAGTCCCCCCCCAGGCAGGGAGGGGTCTGAAGCTTTCTTT.

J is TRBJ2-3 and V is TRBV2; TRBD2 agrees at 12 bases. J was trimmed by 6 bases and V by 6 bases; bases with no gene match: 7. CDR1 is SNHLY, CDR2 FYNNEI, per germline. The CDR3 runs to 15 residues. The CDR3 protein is CASSKRTSGTDTQYF. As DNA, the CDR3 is TGTGCCAGCAGCAAGAGGACTAGCGGGACGGATACGCAGTATTTT. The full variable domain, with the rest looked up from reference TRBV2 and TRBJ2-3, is EPEVTQTPSHQVTQMGQEVILRCVPISNHLYFYWYRQILGQKVEFLVSFYNNEISEKSEIFDDQFSVERPDGSNFTLKIRSTKLEDSAMYFCASSKRTSGTDTQYFGPGTRLTVL.

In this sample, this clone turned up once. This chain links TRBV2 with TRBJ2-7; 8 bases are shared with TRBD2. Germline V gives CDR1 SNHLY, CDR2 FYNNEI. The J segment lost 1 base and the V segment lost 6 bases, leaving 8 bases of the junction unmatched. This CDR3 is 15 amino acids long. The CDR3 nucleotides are TGTGCCAGCAGACCCGGGGCGGGGGGATCCTACGAGCAGTACTTC. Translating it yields CASRPGAGGSYEQYF. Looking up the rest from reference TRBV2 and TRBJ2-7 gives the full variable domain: EPEVTQTPSHQVTQMGQEVILRCVPISNHLYFYWYRQILGQKVEFLVSFYNNEISEKSEIFDDQFSVERPDGSNFTLKIRSTKLEDSAMYFCASRPGAGGSYEQYFGPGTRLTVT.

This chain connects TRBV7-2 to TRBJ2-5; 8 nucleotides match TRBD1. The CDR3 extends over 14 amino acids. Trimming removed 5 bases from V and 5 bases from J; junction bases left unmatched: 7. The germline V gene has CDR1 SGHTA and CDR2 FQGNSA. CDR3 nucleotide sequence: TGTGCCAGCAGCCCCGGACAGGGTGGCGAGACCCAGTACTTC. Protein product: CASSPGQGGETQYF.